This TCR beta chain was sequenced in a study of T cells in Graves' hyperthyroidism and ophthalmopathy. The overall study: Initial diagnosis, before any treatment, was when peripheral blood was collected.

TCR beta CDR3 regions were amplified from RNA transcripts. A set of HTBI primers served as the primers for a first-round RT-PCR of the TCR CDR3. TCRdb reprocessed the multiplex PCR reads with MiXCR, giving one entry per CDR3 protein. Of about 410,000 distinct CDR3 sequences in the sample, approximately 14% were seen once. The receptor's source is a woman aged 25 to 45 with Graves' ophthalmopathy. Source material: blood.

CDR3 nucleotides: TGTGCCTGGAGGGAGACAGGGGGTCACGAAAAACTGTTTTTT. The encoded protein is CAWRETGGHEKLFF. J is TRBJ1-4 and V is TRBV30, with 9 bases that match TRBD1. The CDR3 spans 14 residues. V lost 3 bases and J lost 8; bases outside the gene matches: 7. The germline CDR1 and CDR2 sequences are GTSNPN and SVGIG (reference sequence).